This T cell receptor beta chain was observed in a study of CD8+ T cells in alopecia areata. Study results and caveats: Compared with normal scalp, lesional scalp had higher clonality and more expanded CD8+ clones.

Once RNA had been extracted, it was reverse transcribed into cDNA to act as the sequencing template. Clones were sequenced by immunoSEQ multiplex PCR, and TCRdb holds only the in-frame ones, with some missing. The sample has 110,000 to 150,000 clones, about 47% seen once. Remarks on this clone: Its antigen remains unidentified.

The germline V and J ends were trimmed by 8 bases and 3 bases, with 16 bases remaining between them. This CDR3 contains 14 residues. In germline, CDR1 is SQVTM, CDR2 ANQGSEA. The V gene is TRBV29-1, the J gene TRBJ2-2; D remains unclear. The clonotype was recovered from a human donor with alopecia areata. The sequencing used CD4+ T cells sorted from blood, collected at week 0. The CDR3 coding sequence is TGCAGCACCGCTGCGACGCACGACACCGGGGAGCTGTTTTTT. It specifies CSTAATHDTGELFF.